This TCR beta chain was profiled in a study of T cell responses to AZD1222 COVID-19 vaccine. Study-wide results and caveats: Baseline antibody screening turned up just a handful of seropositive AZD1222 recipients. Reportedly, nearly half of unique spike TCRs recognized epitopes outside B.1.351/B.1.1.7 mutations. Donors skewed white British and female; clonal diversity was possibly underestimated.

Regarding this clone: Its antigen is as yet unknown.

Trimming left V 4 bases short and J 2 bases short, with 17 bases between. The germline V gene encodes CDR1 KGHDR and CDR2 SFDVKD. There are 16 residues in the CDR3. Sequencing was performed with immunoSEQ multiplex PCR; in TCRdb, only in-frame clones are kept and a portion is missing. The sample holds some 100,000 clones; roughly 90% are singletons and the top ten take approximately 5%. This sequence was found in an adult in good health. Sequencing used peripheral blood, obtained on day 0 of AZD1222 vaccination. This chain joins TRBV24-1 and TRBJ2-7; D might be TRBD1 (5 bases). CDR3 coding DNA: TGTGCCACCAGTGAGCACAGGTTCCCGGCCCCCTACGAGCAGTACTTC. Protein sequence: CATSEHRFPAPYEQYF.